This T cell receptor beta chain originates from a study of T cell repertoires in cytomegalovirus infection. This clonotype was counted only a few times. The target antigen is unknown. Study outcomes and limitations: Carriers of CMV and the relevant HLA type were discriminated by public TCR beta frequency.

TCRdb re-called the reads through MiXCR, storing one row per CDR3 protein. The table records 600,000 to 700,000 distinct CDR3 sequences, approximately 33% of them present only once. Sequencing used cultured PBMCs, obtained from culture after CMV antigen stimulation. This clonotype was obtained from a human donor in good health (CMV status not recorded). Some clones in this sample may be carry-over from other donors' samples.

The CDR3 here is CASSLMGDYREQYF. CDR3 in DNA: TGTGCCAGCAGCTTAATGGGGGACTACCGGGAGCAGTACTTC. V is TRBV11-1 and J is TRBJ2-7, with 7 nucleotides matching TRBD2. Trimming at V came to 2 bases and at J to 7 bases, leaving 8 bases not matched to a gene. Germline V gene data show CDR1 as SGHAT and CDR2 as FQDESV (reference sequence). The CDR3 has 14 amino acids.